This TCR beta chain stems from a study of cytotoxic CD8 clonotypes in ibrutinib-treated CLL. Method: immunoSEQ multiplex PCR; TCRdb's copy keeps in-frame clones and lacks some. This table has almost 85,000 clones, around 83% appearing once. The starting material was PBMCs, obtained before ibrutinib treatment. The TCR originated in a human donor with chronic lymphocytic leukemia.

CDR3 DNA sequence: TGTGCCAGCAGTTACAGGGGAGGGAACATTCAGTACTTC. This sequence encodes CASSYRGGNIQYF. V usage is TRBV6-5 and J usage is TRBJ2-4; 7 positions match TRBD2. V lost 2 bases to trimming and J lost 7 bases; unmatched junction nucleotides: 2. In germline, CDR1 is MNHEY, CDR2 SVGAGI. CDR3 length: 13 residues.